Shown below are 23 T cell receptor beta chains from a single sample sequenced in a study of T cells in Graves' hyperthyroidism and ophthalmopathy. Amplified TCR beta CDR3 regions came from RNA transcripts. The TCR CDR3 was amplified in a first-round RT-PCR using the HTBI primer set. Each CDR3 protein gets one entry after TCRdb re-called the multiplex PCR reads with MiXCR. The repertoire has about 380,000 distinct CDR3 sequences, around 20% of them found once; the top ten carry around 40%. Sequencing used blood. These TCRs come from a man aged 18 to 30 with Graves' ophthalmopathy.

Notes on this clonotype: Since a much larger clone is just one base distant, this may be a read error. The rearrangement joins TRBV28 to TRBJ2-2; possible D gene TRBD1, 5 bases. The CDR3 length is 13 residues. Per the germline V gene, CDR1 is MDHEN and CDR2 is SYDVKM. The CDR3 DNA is TGTACCAGCATAGACAGGAACACCGGGGAGCTGTTTTTT. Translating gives CTSIDRNTGELFF.

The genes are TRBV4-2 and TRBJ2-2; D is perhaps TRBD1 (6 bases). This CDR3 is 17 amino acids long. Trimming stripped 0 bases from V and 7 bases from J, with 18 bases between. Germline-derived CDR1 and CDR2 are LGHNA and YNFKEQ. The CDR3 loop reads CASSQDLGAGPSGELFF. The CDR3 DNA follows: TGTGCCAGCAGCCAAGATCTGGGGGCAGGGCCAAGCGGGGAGCTGTTTTTT.

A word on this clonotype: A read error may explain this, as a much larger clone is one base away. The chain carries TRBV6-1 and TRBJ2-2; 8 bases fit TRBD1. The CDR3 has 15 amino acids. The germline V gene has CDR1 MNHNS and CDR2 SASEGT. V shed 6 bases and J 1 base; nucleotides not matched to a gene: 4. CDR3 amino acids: CASSPGTGNTGELFF. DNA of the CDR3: TGTGCCAGCAGCCCCGGGACAGGGAACACCGGGGAGCTGTTTTTT.

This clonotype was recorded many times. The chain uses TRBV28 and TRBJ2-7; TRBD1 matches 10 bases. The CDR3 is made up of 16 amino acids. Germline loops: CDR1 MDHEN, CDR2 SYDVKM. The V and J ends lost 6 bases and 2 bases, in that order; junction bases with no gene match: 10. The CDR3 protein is CASSRARDRGTYEQYF. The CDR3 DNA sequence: TGTGCCAGCAGCCGAGCCCGGGACAGGGGCACCTACGAGCAGTACTTC. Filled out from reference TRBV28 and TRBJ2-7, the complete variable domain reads DVKVTQSSRYLVKRTGEKVFLECVQDMDHENMFWYRQDPGLGLRLIYFSYDVKMKEKGDIPEGYSVSREKKERFSLILESASTNQTSMYLCASSRARDRGTYEQYFGPGTRLTVT.

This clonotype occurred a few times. The CDR3 reads CASSVDLGVLSEQFF. For the CDR3, the DNA is TGTGCCAGCAGCGTAGATCTTGGGGTATTAAGTGAGCAGTTCTTC. This sequence joins TRBV9 and TRBJ2-1; D is unclear. The CDR3 runs to 15 residues. Germline assignment: CDR1 SGDLS and CDR2 YYNGEE. Trimming left V 0 bases short and J 9 bases short, with 16 bases between.

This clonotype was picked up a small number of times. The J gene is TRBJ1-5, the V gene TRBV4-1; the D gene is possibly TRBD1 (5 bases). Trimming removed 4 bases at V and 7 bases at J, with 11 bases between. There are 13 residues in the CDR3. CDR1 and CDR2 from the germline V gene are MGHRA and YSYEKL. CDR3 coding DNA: TGCGCCAGCAGCCCACCCGGGGCCCAGCCCCAGCATTTT. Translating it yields CASSPPGAQPQHF.

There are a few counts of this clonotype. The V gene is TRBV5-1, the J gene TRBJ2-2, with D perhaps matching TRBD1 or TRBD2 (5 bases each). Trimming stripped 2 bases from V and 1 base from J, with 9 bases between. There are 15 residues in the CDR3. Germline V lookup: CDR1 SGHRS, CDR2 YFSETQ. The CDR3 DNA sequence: TGCGCCAGCAGCTTCCGGGACGGGAACACCGGGGAGCTGTTTTTT. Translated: CASSFRDGNTGELFF.

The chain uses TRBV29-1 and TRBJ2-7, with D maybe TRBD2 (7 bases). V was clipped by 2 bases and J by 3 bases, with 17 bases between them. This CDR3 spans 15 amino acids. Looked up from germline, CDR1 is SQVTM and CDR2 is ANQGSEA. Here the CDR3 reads CSVEHLTGRDYEQYF. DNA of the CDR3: TGCAGCGTTGAACATCTTACAGGGAGGGACTACGAGCAGTACTTC.

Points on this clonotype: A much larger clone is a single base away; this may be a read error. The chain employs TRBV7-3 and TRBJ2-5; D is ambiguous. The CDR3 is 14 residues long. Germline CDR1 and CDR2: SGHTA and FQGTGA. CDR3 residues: CAGSESTSQETQYF. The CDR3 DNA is TGTGCCGGCAGCGAAAGCACGAGCCAAGAGACCCAGTACTTC.

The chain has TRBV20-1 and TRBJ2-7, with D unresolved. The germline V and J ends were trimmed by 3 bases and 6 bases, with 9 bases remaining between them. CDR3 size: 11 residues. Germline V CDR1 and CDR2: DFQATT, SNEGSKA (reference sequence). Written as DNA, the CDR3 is TGCAGTGCTAGGTCCATCGGCGAGCAGTACTTC. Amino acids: CSARSIGEQYF.

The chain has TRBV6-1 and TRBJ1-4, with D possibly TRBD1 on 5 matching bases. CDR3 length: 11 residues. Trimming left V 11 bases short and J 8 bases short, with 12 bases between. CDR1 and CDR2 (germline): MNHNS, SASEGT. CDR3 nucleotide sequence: TGTGCCCGTACGCGGGGGGAAAAACTGTTTTTT. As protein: CARTRGEKLFF.

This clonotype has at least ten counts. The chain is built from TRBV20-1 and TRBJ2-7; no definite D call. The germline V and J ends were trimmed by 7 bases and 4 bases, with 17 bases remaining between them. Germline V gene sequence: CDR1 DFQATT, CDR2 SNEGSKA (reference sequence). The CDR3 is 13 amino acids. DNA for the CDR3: TGCAGTGTCCTACACGAAACCTCTTACGAGCAGTACTTC. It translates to CSVLHETSYEQYF.

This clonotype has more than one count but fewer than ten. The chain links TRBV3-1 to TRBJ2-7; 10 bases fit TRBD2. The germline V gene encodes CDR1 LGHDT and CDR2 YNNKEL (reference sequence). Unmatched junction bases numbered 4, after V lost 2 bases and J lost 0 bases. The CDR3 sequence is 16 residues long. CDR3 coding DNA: TGTGCCAGCAGCCAAAGGGTAGCGGGGGGCTCCTACGAGCAGTACTTC. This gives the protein CASSQRVAGGSYEQYF.

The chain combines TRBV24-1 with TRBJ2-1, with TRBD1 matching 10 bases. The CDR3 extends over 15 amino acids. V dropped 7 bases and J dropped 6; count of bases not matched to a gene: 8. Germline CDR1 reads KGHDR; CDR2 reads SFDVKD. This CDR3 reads CATSPRDRGPNEQFF. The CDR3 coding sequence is TGTGCCACCAGCCCACGGGACAGGGGCCCCAATGAGCAGTTCTTC.

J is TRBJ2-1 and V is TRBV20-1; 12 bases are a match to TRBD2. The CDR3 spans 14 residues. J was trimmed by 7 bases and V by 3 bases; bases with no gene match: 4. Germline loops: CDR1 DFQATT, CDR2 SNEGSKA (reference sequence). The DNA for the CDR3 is TGCAGTGCTAGTCTAGCGGGGGGGGGTAATGAGCAGTTCTTC. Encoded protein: CSASLAGGGNEQFF.

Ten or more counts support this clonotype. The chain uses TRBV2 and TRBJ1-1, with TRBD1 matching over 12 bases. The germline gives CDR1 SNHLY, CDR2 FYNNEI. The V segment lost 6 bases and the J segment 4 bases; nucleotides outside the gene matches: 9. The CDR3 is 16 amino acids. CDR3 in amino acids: CASSAHRDRGLTEAFF. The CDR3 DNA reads TGTGCCAGCAGCGCCCACCGGGACAGGGGGCTCACTGAAGCTTTCTTT. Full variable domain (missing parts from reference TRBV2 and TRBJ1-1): EPEVTQTPSHQVTQMGQEVILRCVPISNHLYFYWYRQILGQKVEFLVSFYNNEISEKSEIFDDQFSVERPDGSNFTLKIRSTKLEDSAMYFCASSAHRDRGLTEAFFGQGTRLTVV.

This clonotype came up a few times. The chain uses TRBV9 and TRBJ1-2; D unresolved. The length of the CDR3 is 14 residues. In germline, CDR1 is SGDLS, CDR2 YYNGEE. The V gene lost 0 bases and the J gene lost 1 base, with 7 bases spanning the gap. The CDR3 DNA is TGTGCCAGCAGCGTAGAACGGGATAACTATGGCTACACCTTC. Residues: CASSVERDNYGYTF.

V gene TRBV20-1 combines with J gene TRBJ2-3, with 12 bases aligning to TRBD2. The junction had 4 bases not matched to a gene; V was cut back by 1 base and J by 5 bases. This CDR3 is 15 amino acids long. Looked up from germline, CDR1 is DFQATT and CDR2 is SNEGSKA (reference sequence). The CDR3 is CSARATSGGQDTQYF. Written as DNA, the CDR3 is TGCAGTGCTAGAGCGACTAGCGGGGGCCAAGATACGCAGTATTTT.

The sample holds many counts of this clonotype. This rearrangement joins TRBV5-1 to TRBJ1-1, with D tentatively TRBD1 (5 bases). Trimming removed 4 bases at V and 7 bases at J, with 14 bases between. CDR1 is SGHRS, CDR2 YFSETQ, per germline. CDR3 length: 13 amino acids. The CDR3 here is CASSPTGTLEAFF. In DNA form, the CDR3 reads TGCGCCAGCAGCCCCACCGGGACGCTTGAAGCTTTCTTT.

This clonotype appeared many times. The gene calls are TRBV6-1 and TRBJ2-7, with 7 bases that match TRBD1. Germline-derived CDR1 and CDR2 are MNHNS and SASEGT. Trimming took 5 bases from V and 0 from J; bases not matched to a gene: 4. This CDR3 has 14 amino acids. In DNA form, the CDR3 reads TGTGCCAGCAGTACAGGGGAGAACTCCTACGAGCAGTACTTC. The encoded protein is CASSTGENSYEQYF.

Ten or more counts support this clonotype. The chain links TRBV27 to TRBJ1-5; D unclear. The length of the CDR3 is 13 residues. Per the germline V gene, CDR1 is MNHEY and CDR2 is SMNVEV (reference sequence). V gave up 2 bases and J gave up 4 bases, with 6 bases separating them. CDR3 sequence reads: CASSLNGNQPQHF. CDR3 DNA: TGTGCCAGCAGTTTAAACGGGAATCAGCCCCAGCATTTT.

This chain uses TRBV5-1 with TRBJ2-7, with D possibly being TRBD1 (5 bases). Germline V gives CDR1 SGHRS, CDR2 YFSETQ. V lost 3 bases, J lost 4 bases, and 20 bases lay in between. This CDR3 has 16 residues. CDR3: CASSSKDSTSSYEQYF. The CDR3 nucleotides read TGCGCCAGCAGCTCCAAAGACAGTACCAGCTCTTACGAGCAGTACTTC.

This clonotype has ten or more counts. Here the CDR3 reads CASSQRARGVSNQPQHF. For the CDR3, the DNA is TGCGCCAGCAGCCAGAGGGCCAGGGGAGTTAGCAATCAGCCCCAGCATTTT. The chain joins TRBV4-1 to TRBJ1-5; D might be TRBD1 (6 bases). Trimming cost V 3 bases and J 0 bases, with 15 bases left between them. This CDR3 spans 17 amino acids. Per the germline V gene, CDR1 is MGHRA and CDR2 is YSYEKL.